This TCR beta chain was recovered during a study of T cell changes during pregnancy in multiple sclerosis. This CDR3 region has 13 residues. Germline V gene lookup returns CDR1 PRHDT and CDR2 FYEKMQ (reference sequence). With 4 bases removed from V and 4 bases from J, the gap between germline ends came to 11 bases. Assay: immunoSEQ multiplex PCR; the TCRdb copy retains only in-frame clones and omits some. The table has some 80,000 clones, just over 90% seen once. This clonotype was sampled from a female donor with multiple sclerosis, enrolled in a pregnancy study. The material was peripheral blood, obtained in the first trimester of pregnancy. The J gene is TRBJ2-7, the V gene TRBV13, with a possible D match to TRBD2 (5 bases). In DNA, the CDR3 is TGTGCCAGCAGCTACTCCGGGGATTACGAGCAGTACTTC. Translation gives CASSYSGDYEQYF.